Following are 29 T cell receptor beta chains from one sample sequenced in a study of blood T cell repertoires in COVID-19. TCRdb keeps only in-frame clones here, not all; method: immunoSEQ multiplex PCR. This sample yields 65,000 or so clones, of which over 85% are seen a single time; 1.3% belongs to the top ten. Sequencing was done on a sample of peripheral blood. All receptors derive from a man in his fifties or sixties with acute or convalescent COVID-19.

The chain's CDR3 is CASSLSPGQGAGEAFF. CDR3 bases: TGTGCCAGCAGCCTATCCCCGGGACAGGGTGCGGGGGAAGCTTTCTTT. The chain combines TRBV6-2 or TRBV6-3 with TRBJ1-1; 9 bases align to TRBD1. J gave up 8 bases and V 6 bases, and 16 bases lay outside the gene matches. Germline V gene data show CDR1 as MNHEY and CDR2 as SVGEGT. The CDR3 has 16 residues.

The rearrangement uses TRBV14 and TRBJ1-2; 7 bases map to TRBD1. V gave up 2 bases and J gave up 8 bases; unmatched junction bases: 8. CDR1 and CDR2 (germline): SGHDN, FVKESK. The CDR3 loop spans 14 amino acids. CDR3 sequence: CASSQYDRARGYTF. CDR3 nucleotides: TGTGCCAGCAGCCAATATGACAGGGCTCGGGGCTACACCTTC.

A few counts support this clone. The chain joins TRBV2 to TRBJ1-2; the match to TRBD1 covers 9 bases. The CDR3 contains 13 residues. V trimming: 6 bases; J trimming: 5 bases; junction bases outside the gene matches: 4. Germline-derived CDR1 and CDR2 are SNHLY and FYNNEI. The CDR3 bases are TGTGCCAGCAGGGGACAGGGAATATATGGCTACACCTTC. Translating it yields CASRGQGIYGYTF.

V usage is TRBV3-1 (or the pseudogene TRBV3-2) and J usage is TRBJ2-7; TRBD1 agrees at 7 bases. The germline CDR1 and CDR2 sequences are LGHDT and YNNKEL (reference sequence). With 6 bases clipped from V and 2 bases from J, the junction kept 7 bases outside the gene matches. This CDR3 region has 14 residues. Here the CDR3 reads CASSRGRGTYEQYF. The CDR3 bases are TGTGCCAGCAGTAGGGGCAGGGGGACCTACGAGCAGTACTTC.

The chain couples TRBV27 to TRBJ1-1; D is perhaps TRBD1 (5 bases). This CDR3 has 14 residues. V lost 2 bases, J lost 1 base, and 8 bases lay in between. CDR1 and CDR2 (germline): MNHEY, SMNVEV (reference sequence). In nucleotides, the CDR3 is TGTGCCAGCAGTTTACTGACAGAGAACACTGAAGCTTTCTTT. Protein product: CASSLLTENTEAFF.

J is TRBJ1-4 and V is TRBV6-6, with TRBD1 matching 7 bases. From germline, CDR1 is MNHNY and CDR2 SVGAGI (reference sequence). The CDR3 is 14 residues long. V shed 5 bases and J 6 bases; nucleotides not matched to a gene: 6. The CDR3 spells CASSTTGADEKLFF. As DNA, the CDR3 is TGTGCCAGCAGTACTACAGGGGCAGATGAAAAACTGTTTTTT.

The rearrangement joins TRBV7-8 to TRBJ2-3; perhaps TRBD1 as D (6 bases). V was cut by 5 bases and J by 2 bases, with 17 bases left in between. Looked up from germline, CDR1 is SGHVS and CDR2 is FQNEAQ. The CDR3 extends over 16 amino acids. CDR3 DNA: TGTGCCAGCAGCCCAGGGGTCATTTTTTACACAGATACGCAGTATTTT. Its translation: CASSPGVIFYTDTQYF.

This clone occurred once. The chain employs TRBV7-9 and TRBJ2-3; TRBD1 is a possible D gene (5 bases). Looked up from germline, CDR1 is SEHNR and CDR2 is FQNEAQ (reference sequence). Deletions cut 2 bases from V and 0 bases from J, with 9 bases between. The CDR3 loop spans 15 amino acids. The CDR3 sequence: CASSLQGTSTDTQYF. CDR3 DNA sequence: TGTGCCAGCAGCTTACAGGGAACTAGCACAGATACGCAGTATTTT.

V usage is TRBV7-9 and J usage is TRBJ1-2; TRBD1 might be the D (6 bases). CDR1 SEHNR and CDR2 FQNEAQ come from the germline V gene (reference sequence). The CDR3 contains 17 residues. V was cut by 0 bases and J by 4 bases, with 18 bases left in between. This chain's CDR3 is CASSLASWAGAVYGYTF. CDR3 DNA sequence: TGTGCCAGCAGCTTAGCGTCGTGGGCAGGGGCAGTCTATGGCTACACCTTC.

A few counts support this clone. This sequence joins TRBV4-1 and TRBJ1-1; no definite D call. Per germline, CDR1 MGHRA and CDR2 YSYEKL. The V end was cut by 6 bases, the J end by 4 bases, with 21 bases between. The CDR3 sequence is 16 residues long. The CDR3 DNA sequence: TGCGCCAGCAGTCTTACCAATACTCGGGGAAGCACTGAAGCTTTCTTT. This sequence encodes CASSLTNTRGSTEAFF.

The genes are TRBV18 and TRBJ2-7; 11 bases are a match to TRBD2. This CDR3 is built from 17 residues. The V and J ends lost 2 bases and 3 bases, in that order; junction bases with no gene match: 9. In germline, CDR1 is KGHSH, CDR2 LQKENI. The CDR3 sequence: CASSPFSGGAQYYEQYF. In DNA form, the CDR3 reads TGTGCCAGCTCACCATTTAGCGGGGGGGCCCAATACTACGAGCAGTACTTC.

The CDR3 DNA reads as TGTGCCAGCAGCAGGGGACAGGGACTAGATAGAATGTACTTC. Protein: CASSRGQGLDRMYF. The chain has TRBV3-1 (or the pseudogene TRBV3-2) and TRBJ2-7; a weak D match, TRBD1 (9 bases). Per the germline V gene, CDR1 is LGHDT and CDR2 is YNNKEL (reference sequence). The ends were cut back, 5 bases at V and 12 bases at J, with 23 bases in the middle. The CDR3 is 14 amino acids.

The rearrangement uses TRBV19 and TRBJ2-7; 9 nucleotides match TRBD1. The V segment lost 9 bases and the J segment 1 base; nucleotides outside the gene matches: 7. From germline, CDR1 is LNHDA and CDR2 SQIVND (reference sequence). The CDR3 totals 14 residues. The CDR3 is CASNSGTGSYEQYF. CDR3 bases: TGTGCCAGCAACTCCGGGACAGGGTCCTACGAGCAGTACTTC.

With regard to this clone: Within the sample, other DNA sequences also encode this same CDR3. The chain has TRBV19 and TRBJ2-1; TRBD1 is a possible D gene (6 bases). The CDR3 has 13 amino acids. V was clipped by 3 bases and J by 5 bases, with 8 bases between them. In germline, CDR1 is LNHDA, CDR2 SQIVND (reference sequence). CDR3 in amino acids: CASSMGADNEQFF. For the CDR3, the DNA is TGTGCCAGTAGTATGGGGGCTGACAATGAGCAGTTCTTC.

This clone appeared once. V gene TRBV3-1 (or the pseudogene TRBV3-2) combines with J gene TRBJ2-7; D not certain. Trimming took 4 bases from V and 2 from J, leaving 12 bases between them. Germline V gives CDR1 LGHDT, CDR2 YNNKEL (reference sequence). The CDR3 runs to 14 residues. The CDR3 protein is CASSPLGTTYEQYF. CDR3 DNA sequence: TGTGCCAGCAGCCCCCTTGGTACTACCTACGAGCAGTACTTC.

V gene TRBV5-6 combines with J gene TRBJ1-5; TRBD1 might be the D (6 bases). Looked up from germline, CDR1 is SGHDT and CDR2 is YYEEEE. The CDR3 runs to 18 residues. Trimming removed 0 bases at V and 0 bases at J, with 16 bases between. The CDR3 region is CASSLARGAGDSNQPQHF. The CDR3 DNA sequence: TGTGCCAGCAGCTTGGCCCGAGGGGCAGGGGATAGCAATCAGCCCCAGCATTTT.

The rearrangement links TRBV27 to TRBJ1-5; 8 bases line up with TRBD1. The junction had 5 bases not matched to a gene; V was cut back by 5 bases and J by 2 bases. CDR3 size: 15 residues. Looked up from germline, CDR1 is MNHEY and CDR2 is SMNVEV (reference sequence). In nucleotides, the CDR3 is TGTGCCAGCAGTCGAGGGACAGGCGGCAATCAGCCCCAGCATTTT. It encodes CASSRGTGGNQPQHF.

This chain links TRBV24-1 with TRBJ2-1; D is ambiguous. The CDR3 totals 15 residues. V was shortened by 2 bases and J by 3 bases, with 10 bases between the two germline ends. Germline V gives CDR1 KGHDR, CDR2 SFDVKD. The CDR3 DNA is TGTGCCACCAGTGATTCGGGTCCTTACTACAATGAGCAGTTCTTC. It translates to CATSDSGPYYNEQFF.

The chain carries TRBV6-5 and TRBJ2-7; D is perhaps TRBD2 (6 bases). Trimming stripped 3 bases from V and 0 bases from J, with 12 bases between. Germline V gives CDR1 MNHEY, CDR2 SVGAGI. This CDR3 has 15 residues. The CDR3 here is CASSYGGKTSYEQYF. Here the CDR3 DNA reads TGTGCCAGCAGTTATGGAGGGAAAACCTCCTACGAGCAGTACTTC.

This clone has just one count. The chain links TRBV24-1 to TRBJ2-7, with 8 nucleotides matching TRBD1. Per germline, CDR1 KGHDR and CDR2 SFDVKD. The CDR3 covers 16 residues. The trim removed 5 bases at V and 0 bases at J, leaving 8 bases unmatched. The CDR3 sequence: CATSASGQGSSYEQYF. The CDR3 region has the DNA TGTGCCACCAGTGCCAGTGGACAGGGAAGCTCCTACGAGCAGTACTTC.

This rearrangement joins TRBV5-4 to TRBJ2-7, with D tentatively TRBD1 (5 bases). Trimming left V 3 bases short and J 3 bases short, with 16 bases between. CDR1 is SGHNT and CDR2 is YYREEE in the germline V gene (reference sequence). The CDR3 is 15 amino acids. CDR3 bases: TGTGCCAGCAGCTCAGCACAGGCCCCCTTCTACGAGCAGTACTTC. Protein sequence: CASSSAQAPFYEQYF.

The J gene is TRBJ2-2, the V gene TRBV5-1; D gene ambiguous. This CDR3 spans 13 amino acids. The germline CDR1 and CDR2 sequences are SGHRS and YFSETQ. Trimming stripped 1 base from V and 6 bases from J, with 7 bases between. The CDR3 protein is CASSLLQSGELFF. CDR3 bases: TGCGCCAGCAGCTTGCTTCAGTCCGGGGAGCTGTTTTTT.

This clone was observed a single time. The V call is TRBV12-5, the J call TRBJ2-2; the D is unclear. The CDR3 extends over 15 amino acids. Germline V gene lookup returns CDR1 LGHNT and CDR2 FRNRAP. Trimming stripped 1 base from V and 4 bases from J, with 10 bases between. The CDR3 is CASGLELQRTGELFF. The CDR3 DNA reads TGTGCTAGTGGTTTGGAGCTGCAGCGCACCGGGGAGCTGTTTTTT.

A remark on this clone: At one end, the junction sequence differs from germline, possibly due to a read error. The chain joins TRBV7-7 to TRBJ2-5, with a possible D match to TRBD2 (5 bases). Germline CDR1 is SSHAT and CDR2 is FNYEAQ (reference sequence). CDR3 length: 15 residues. For the CDR3, the DNA is TGTGCTAGCAGCTTAGGACGGCAGAGAGGGGAGACCCAGTACTTC. Encoded protein: CASSLGRQRGETQYF.

This sequence joins TRBV30 and TRBJ2-1, with D perhaps matching TRBD1 (5 bases). Looked up from germline, CDR1 is GTSNPN and CDR2 is SVGIG (reference sequence). The V end lost 5 bases, the J end lost 5 bases, and 13 bases lay between the germline ends. The CDR3 spans 13 residues. CDR3 protein: CAWGASRDNEQFF. The CDR3 DNA reads TGTGCCTGGGGGGCTTCGAGAGACAATGAGCAGTTCTTC.

The chain combines TRBV18 with TRBJ2-2; TRBD1 aligns across 8 bases. V trimming: 3 bases; J trimming: 3 bases; junction bases outside the gene matches: 6. The germline gives CDR1 KGHSH, CDR2 LQKENI. This CDR3 is built from 16 residues. CDR3 residues: CASSPRRTGYTGELFF. The CDR3 DNA reads as TGTGCCAGCTCACCCAGGCGGACAGGGTACACCGGGGAGCTGTTTTTT.

V usage is TRBV19 and J usage is TRBJ1-1; a weak D match, TRBD1 (6 bases). CDR1 is LNHDA, CDR2 SQIVND, per germline (reference sequence). V lost 4 bases and J 0 bases, leaving 15 bases between the germline ends. CDR3 size: 16 residues. CDR3 nucleotide sequence: TGTGCCAGTAGTAACCCGACAGGACCCATGAACACTGAAGCTTTCTTT. Protein: CASSNPTGPMNTEAFF.

In its sample, this clone was seen once. The chain couples TRBV2 to TRBJ1-5, with TRBD1 identical over 7 bases. Trimming removed 10 bases from V and 7 bases from J; junction bases left unmatched: 10. This CDR3 has 13 amino acids. From germline, CDR1 is SNHLY and CDR2 FYNNEI. Here the CDR3 reads CANGRDSEQPQHF. The CDR3 region has the DNA TGTGCCAACGGTCGGGACAGTGAACAGCCCCAGCATTTT.

V usage is TRBV19 and J usage is TRBJ1-5, with TRBD1 identical over 7 bases. Germline V gene data show CDR1 as LNHDA and CDR2 as SQIVND (reference sequence). V lost 5 bases, J lost 5 bases, and 9 bases stayed unmatched. The CDR3 extends over 15 amino acids. CDR3 coding DNA: TGTGCCAGTAGTGTGACAGGGTCTTGGGATCAGCCCCAGCATTTT. Its protein is CASSVTGSWDQPQHF.